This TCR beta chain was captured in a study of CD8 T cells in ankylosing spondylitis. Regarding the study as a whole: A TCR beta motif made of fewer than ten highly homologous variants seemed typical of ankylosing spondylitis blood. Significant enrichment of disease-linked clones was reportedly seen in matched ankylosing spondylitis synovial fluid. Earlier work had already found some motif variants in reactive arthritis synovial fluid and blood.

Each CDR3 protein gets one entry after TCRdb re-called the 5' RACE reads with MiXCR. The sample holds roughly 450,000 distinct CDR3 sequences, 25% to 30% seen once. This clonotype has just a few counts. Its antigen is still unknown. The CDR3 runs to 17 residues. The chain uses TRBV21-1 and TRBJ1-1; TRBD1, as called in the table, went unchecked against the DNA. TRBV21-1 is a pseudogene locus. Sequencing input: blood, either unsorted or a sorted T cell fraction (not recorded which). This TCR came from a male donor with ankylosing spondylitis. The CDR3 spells CASSTPIRYRGAPEAFF. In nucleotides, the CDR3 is TGTGCCAGCAGCACTCCCATCCGGTACAGGGGAGCTCCTGAAGCTTTCTTT.